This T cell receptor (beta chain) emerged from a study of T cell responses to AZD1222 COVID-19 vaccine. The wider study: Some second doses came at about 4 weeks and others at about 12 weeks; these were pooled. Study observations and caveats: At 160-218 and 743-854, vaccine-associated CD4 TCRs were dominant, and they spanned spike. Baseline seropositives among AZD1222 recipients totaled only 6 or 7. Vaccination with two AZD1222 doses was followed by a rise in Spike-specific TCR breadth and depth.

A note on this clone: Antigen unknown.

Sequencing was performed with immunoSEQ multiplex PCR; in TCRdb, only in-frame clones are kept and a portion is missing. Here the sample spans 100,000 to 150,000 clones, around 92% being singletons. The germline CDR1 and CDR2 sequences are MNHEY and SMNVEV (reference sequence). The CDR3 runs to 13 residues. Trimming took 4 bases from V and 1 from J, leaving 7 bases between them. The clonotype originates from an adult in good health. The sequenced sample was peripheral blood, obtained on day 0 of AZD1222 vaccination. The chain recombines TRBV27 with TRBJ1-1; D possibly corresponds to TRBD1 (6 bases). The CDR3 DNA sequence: TGTGCCAGCAGTTCCAGGGGGAACACTGAAGCTTTCTTT. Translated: CASSSRGNTEAFF.